The clone carrying this TCR beta chain was picked up a small number of times. The sample is drawn from a study of T-cell memory formation after mild COVID-19. In germline, CDR1 is LGHDT, CDR2 YNNKEL (reference sequence). Trimming took 0 bases from V and 7 from J; bases not matched to a gene: 9. The CDR3 length is 18 residues. TCRdb processed the 5' RACE reads anew with MiXCR; each CDR3 protein has one entry. The top ten hold about two fifths of the sample, which has 110,000 or so distinct CDR3 sequences, 22% seen once. The receptor was isolated from a man younger than 30 who had mild COVID-19 (a few samples of this study predate the infection). Cell type and time point are not known. The gene calls are TRBV3-1 and TRBJ2-3; 14 bases line up with TRBD2. The source material was PBMCs or a T cell subset sorted from them (not recorded which). CDR3: CASSQETSGGAGVYTQYF. CDR3 bases: TGTGCCAGCAGCCAAGAGACTAGCGGGGGGGCTGGAGTATATACGCAGTATTTT.